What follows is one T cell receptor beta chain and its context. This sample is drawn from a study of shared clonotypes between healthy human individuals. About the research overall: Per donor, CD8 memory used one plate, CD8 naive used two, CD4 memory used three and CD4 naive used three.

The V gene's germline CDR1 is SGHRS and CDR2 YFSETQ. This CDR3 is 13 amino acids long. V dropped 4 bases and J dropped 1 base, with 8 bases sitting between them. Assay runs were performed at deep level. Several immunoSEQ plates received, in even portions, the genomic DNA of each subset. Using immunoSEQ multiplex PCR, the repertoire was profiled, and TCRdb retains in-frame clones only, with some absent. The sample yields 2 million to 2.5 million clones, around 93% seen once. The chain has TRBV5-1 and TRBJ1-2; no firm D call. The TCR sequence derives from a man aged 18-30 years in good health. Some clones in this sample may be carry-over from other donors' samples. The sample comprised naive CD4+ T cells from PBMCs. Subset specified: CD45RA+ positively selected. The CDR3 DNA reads TGCGCCAGCAGCCTATCGCATAACTATGGCTACACCTTC. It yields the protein CASSLSHNYGYTF.